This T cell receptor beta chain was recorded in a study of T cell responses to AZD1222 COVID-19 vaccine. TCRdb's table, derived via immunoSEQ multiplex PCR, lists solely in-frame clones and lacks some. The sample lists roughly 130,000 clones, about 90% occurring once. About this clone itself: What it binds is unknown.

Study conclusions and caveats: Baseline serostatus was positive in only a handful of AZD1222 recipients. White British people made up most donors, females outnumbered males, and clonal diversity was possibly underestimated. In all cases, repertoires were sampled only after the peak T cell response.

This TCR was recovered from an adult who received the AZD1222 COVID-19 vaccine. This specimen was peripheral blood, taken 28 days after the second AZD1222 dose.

The CDR3 DNA reads as TGTGCCATCAGCGAAGGTAGCACCTACGAGCAGTACTTC. Its protein product is CAISEGSTYEQYF. The J gene is TRBJ2-7, the V gene TRBV10-3; unclear D gene. In germline, CDR1 is ENHRY, CDR2 SYGVKD. CDR3 size: 13 residues. V gave up 6 bases and J gave up 2 bases, with 11 bases separating them.